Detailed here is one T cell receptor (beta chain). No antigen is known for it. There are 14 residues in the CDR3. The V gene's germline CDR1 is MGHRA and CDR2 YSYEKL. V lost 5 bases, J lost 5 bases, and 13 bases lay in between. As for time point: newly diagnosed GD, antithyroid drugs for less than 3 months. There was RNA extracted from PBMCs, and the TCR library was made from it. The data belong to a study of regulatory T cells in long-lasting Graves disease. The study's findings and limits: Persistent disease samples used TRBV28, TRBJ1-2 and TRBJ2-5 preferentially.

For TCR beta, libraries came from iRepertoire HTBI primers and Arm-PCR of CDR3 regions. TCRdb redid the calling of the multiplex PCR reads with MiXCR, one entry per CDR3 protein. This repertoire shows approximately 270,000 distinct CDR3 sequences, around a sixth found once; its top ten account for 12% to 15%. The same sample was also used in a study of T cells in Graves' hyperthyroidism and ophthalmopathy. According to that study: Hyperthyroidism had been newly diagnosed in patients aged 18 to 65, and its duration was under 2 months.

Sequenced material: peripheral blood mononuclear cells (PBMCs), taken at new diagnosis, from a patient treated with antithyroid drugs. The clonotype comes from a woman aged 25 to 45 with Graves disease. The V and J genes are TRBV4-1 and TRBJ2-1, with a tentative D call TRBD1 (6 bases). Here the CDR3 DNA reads TGCGCCAGCAGCAAATGGGGGCAAAACAATGAGCAGTTCTTC. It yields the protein CASSKWGQNNEQFF.